This T cell receptor beta chain appears in the sequencing data of a study of PD-1 blockade in classical Hodgkin lymphoma. Findings and limits, study-wide: Exclusion applied to patients who initiated nivolumab less than 1 year following ASCT.

Assay used: immunoSEQ multiplex PCR; TCRdb lists only in-frame clones, some missing. The table has 20,000 to 30,000 clones, roughly four fifths seen once. As concerns this clone: The antigen remains unidentified.

Time point specified: cycle 4 day 1 (C4D1), after 5 to 7 weeks of nivolumab. Every one of the patients relapsed after autologous stem cell transplantation (brentuximab vedotin exposure was variable). The germline V gene encodes CDR1 SGHNT and CDR2 YYREEE (reference sequence). V gave up 4 bases and J gave up 4 bases; unmatched junction bases: 10. The CDR3 loop spans 15 amino acids. The receptor was isolated from a human donor with classical Hodgkin lymphoma. The sample was peripheral blood mononuclear cells (PBMCs), taken before the fourth cycle of nivolumab. The rearrangement joins TRBV5-4 to TRBJ2-5; TRBD2 aligns across 7 bases. CDR3 protein: CASSAAGTILETQYF. The CDR3 nucleotides are TGTGCCAGCAGCGCAGCCGGGACTATTCTAGAGACCCAGTACTTC.